The clone carrying this TCR beta chain was seen repeatedly, ten times or more. The antigen remains unidentified. Ophthalmopathy patients had moderate-to-severe active disease, CAS ≥3, NOSPECS ≥4, and disease duration under 3 months. The CDR3 is 14 residues long. V shed 5 bases and J shed 5 bases, with 16 bases lying between them. This record belongs to a study of T cells in Graves' hyperthyroidism and ophthalmopathy. Findings of the study overall: Most expanded thyroid clonotypes above 0.001 recurred in blood. Ophthalmopathy was distinguished from stable hyperthyroidism by 13 V-J signatures.

RNA transcripts yielded amplified TCR beta CDR3 regions. TCR CDR3 regions were first amplified by RT-PCR with HTBI primers. TCRdb itself ran the multiplex PCR reads through MiXCR, one entry per CDR3 protein. The repertoire holds hundreds of thousands of distinct CDR3 sequences, around 15% seen once, with roughly 3.5% in the top ten. The specimen was blood. The clonotype was recovered from a middle-aged woman with Graves' ophthalmopathy. The V and J genes are TRBV12-3 or TRBV12-4 and TRBJ2-7, with D maybe TRBD2 (6 bases). CDR3 in DNA: TGTGCCAGCAGTCCCCGGCAGACTAGTGACGAGCAGTACTTC. Protein sequence: CASSPRQTSDEQYF.